This TCR beta chain was documented in a study of CD8 T cells in Susac syndrome. As for the study in general: Within the sequenced Susac syndrome patient group, roughly 6 exhibited active disease and about eight were in remission.

TEMRA cells underwent FACS enrichment and CD8+ and CD4+ T cells underwent negative isolation. Random hexamers served to reverse transcribe about 0.5 to 1 ug RNA. From the immunoSEQ multiplex PCR reads, TCRdb called clonotypes with MiXCR, one entry per CDR3 protein. The sample contains 200,000 to 250,000 distinct CDR3 sequences, around 93% of which appear only once. Trimming left V 2 bases short and J 1 base short, with 8 bases between. The CDR3 has 14 amino acids. From germline, CDR1 is SGHTA and CDR2 FQGNSA. The clonotype originates from a human donor with Susac syndrome. V is TRBV7-2 and J is TRBJ1-1; D is unclear. The specimen sequenced was CD4+ T cells from PBMCs. CDR3 in amino acids: CASSLSGRNTEAFF. CDR3 bases: TGTGCCAGCAGCTTATCCGGCAGGAACACTGAAGCTTTCTTT.